This T cell receptor beta chain was sequenced in a study of blood T cell repertoires in COVID-19 (dated by TCRdb to about 2020). General notes on the study: The collaborator samples originated in the United States, Italy and Spain and spanned the acute and convalescent phases of COVID-19. The material from the prospective study consisted of cDNA or gDNA derived from T cells, B-cell-depleted T cells, or PBMCs. Deeply sampled blood TCRbeta repertoires from subjects exposed to, actively infected with, or recovered from COVID-19 were included in the dataset. A freely available public database, intended as a resource for researchers studying the immune response to SARS-CoV-2, is where the repertoires were released. The samples were drawn from the first 160 participants of the ongoing ImmuneRACE study and from 1,254 subjects provided by 6 global collaborators. Nearly every sample came with metadata listing a de-identified subject ID, COVID-19 status, age in years and sex. Where available, HLA class I and class II types were obtained from metadata supplied by the sample provider rather than from assay-based typing.

TCRbeta CDR3 regions were amplified from genomic DNA using the immunoSEQ Assay, a bias-controlled multiplex PCR. The original pipeline was this. The number of nucleated cells in each sample was estimated from the amplification of reference gene primers within the assay. To quantify the absolute abundance of each unique TCRbeta CDR3 rearrangement, sequence reads were collapsed and filtered. For each sample, productive Simpson clonality was calculated by taking the square root of Simpson's diversity index across productive rearrangements. Imported from immuneACCESS, the table was reduced by TCRdb to in-frame sequences with V and J called. These copies leave out some clones; in studies compared against another copy, an unresolved V gene accounts for under half, and the cause of the remainder is not known. V and J calls and clone size are as listed in that table; D and trimming were resolved from the DNA. The sample has some 45,000 clones on record, roughly 84% of them singletons. The leading ten clones occupy 2.4% of the sample.

What the authors observed across the whole study: The amount of clinical and demographic metadata varied by source and participant and was provided uncurated.

About this clone itself: Its antigen has not been determined. No base qualities exist here, and no much larger clone lies one base off it.

The collaborating institutions used their own protocols to collect whole blood in K2EDTA tubes. For TCRbeta analysis, collaborator samples were shipped as frozen whole blood, as isolated PBMCs, or as DNA extracted from either sample type. Its CDR3 holds 13 amino acids, cysteine through phenylalanine. The only DNA kept is the CDR3, 39 bases in frame from the first base. At the junction V is shortened by 7 bases and J by 5 bases, with 11 bases in between. Per the germline V gene (reference sequence), LNHDA is the CDR1 and SQIVND is the CDR2. Sequencing was performed on peripheral blood. The chain is made from TRBV19 and TRBJ1-4, with an unclear D gene assignment. The TCR was taken from a human donor in a cohort sampled during active COVID-19. The nucleotide sequence is given as TGTGCCAGTACCTCGTTAGTGAATGAAAAACTGTTTTTT. It codes for CASTSLVNEKLFF.